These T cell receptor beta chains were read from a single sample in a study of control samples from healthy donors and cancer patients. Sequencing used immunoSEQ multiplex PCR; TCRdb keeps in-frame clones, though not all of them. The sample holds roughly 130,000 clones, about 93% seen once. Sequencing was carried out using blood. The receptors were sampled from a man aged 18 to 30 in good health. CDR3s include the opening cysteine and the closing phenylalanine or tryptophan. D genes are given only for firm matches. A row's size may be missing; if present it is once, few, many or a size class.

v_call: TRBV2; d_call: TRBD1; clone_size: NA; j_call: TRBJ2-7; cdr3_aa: CASSDRTGSYEQYF; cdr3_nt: TGTGCCAGCAGTGACAGGACAGGGTCCTACGAGCAGTACTTC
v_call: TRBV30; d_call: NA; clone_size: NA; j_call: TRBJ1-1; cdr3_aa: CASLPETPNTEAFF; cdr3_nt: TGTGCCTCCCTTCCAGAGACACCGAACACTGAAGCTTTCTTT
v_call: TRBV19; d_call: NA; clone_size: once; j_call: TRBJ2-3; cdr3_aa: CASSIGPKAGYSTDTQYF; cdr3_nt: TGTGCCAGTAGTATCGGGCCGAAAGCGGGCTACAGCACAGATACGCAGTATTTT
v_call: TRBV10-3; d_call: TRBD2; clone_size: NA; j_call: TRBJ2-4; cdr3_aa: CAISVEREGYIQYF; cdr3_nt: TGTGCCATCAGTGTTGAGCGGGAGGGATACATTCAGTACTTC
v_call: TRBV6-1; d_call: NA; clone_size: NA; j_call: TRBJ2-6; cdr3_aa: CASSEAVSSGANVLTF; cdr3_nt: TGTGCCAGCAGTGAGGCAGTAAGCTCTGGGGCCAACGTCCTGACTTTC
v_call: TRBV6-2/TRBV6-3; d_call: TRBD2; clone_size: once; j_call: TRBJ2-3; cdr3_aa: CASSTRLAGVTDTQYF; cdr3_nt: TGTGCCAGCAGTACAAGACTAGCGGGAGTTACAGATACGCAGTATTTT
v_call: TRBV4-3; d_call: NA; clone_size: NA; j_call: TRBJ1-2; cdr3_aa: CASSQDVVEIPATF; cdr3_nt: TGCGCCAGCAGCCAAGATGTTGTGGAGATCCCAGCTACCTTC
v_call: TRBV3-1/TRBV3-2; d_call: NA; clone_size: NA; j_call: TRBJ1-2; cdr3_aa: CASSQAGDGAPQRGYTF; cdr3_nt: TGTGCCAGCAGCCAAGCCGGGGACGGGGCCCCCCAGCGGGGCTACACCTTC
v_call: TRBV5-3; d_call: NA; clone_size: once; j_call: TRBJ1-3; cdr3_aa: CARSPPIRLYF; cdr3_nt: TGTGCCAGAAGCCCCCCGATCCGCCTATATTTT
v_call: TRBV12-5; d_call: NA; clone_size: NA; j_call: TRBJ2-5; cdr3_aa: CASGSGLRQTQYF; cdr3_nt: TGTGCTAGTGGTTCGGGACTGAGGCAGACCCAGTACTTC
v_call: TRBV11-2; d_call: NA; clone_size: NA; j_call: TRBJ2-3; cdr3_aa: CASSSGPGDTQYF; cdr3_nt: TGTGCCAGCAGCTCGGGGCCGGGGGATACGCAGTATTTT
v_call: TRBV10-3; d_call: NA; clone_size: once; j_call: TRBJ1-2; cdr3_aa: CAISGGTTNYGYTF; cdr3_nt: TGTGCCATCAGTGGGGGGACAACAAACTATGGCTACACCTTC
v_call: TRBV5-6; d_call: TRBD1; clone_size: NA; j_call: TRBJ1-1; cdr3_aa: CASSSTDRGNTEAFF; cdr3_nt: TGTGCCAGCAGCTCGACGGACAGGGGGAACACTGAAGCTTTCTTT
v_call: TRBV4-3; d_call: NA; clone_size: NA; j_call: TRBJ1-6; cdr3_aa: CASSQEAGTVNSPLHF; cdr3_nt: TGCGCCAGCAGCCAGGAAGCCGGGACGGTTAATTCACCCCTCCACTTT
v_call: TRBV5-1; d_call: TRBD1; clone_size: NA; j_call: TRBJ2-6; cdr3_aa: CASSSEGGTGANVLTF; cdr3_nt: TGCGCCAGCAGCTCGGAAGGGGGCACTGGGGCCAACGTCCTGACTTTC
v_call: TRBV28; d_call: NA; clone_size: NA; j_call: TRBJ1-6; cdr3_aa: CASSSAQPLHF; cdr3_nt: TGTGCCAGCAGTTCAGCTCAACCCCTCCACTTT
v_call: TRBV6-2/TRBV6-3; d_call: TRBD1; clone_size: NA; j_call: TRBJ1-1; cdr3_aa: CASSLRGGGTEAFF; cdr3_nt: TGTGCCAGCAGCCTTCGAGGGGGCGGAACTGAAGCTTTCTTT
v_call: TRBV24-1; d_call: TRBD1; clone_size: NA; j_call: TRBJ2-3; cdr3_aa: CATSEGTGTDTQYF; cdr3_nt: TGTGCCACCAGTGAGGGGACAGGGACAGATACGCAGTATTTT
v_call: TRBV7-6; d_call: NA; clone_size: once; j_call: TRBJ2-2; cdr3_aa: CASSLVGGNTGELFF; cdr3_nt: TGTGCCAGCAGCTTAGTTGGTGGAAACACCGGGGAGCTGTTTTTT
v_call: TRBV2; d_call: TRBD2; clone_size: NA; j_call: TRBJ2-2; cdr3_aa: CASSETSGVSGGELFF; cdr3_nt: TGTGCCAGCAGTGAGACTAGCGGGGTTTCGGGCGGGGAGCTGTTTTTT
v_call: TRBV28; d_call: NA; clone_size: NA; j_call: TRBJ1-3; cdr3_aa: CASSSQGAGNTIYF; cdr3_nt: TGTGCCAGCAGTTCCCAAGGCGCCGGAAACACCATATATTTT
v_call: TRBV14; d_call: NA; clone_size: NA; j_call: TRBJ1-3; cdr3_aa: CASSQGFGGNTIYF; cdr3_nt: TGTGCCAGCAGCCAAGGTTTCGGAGGAAACACCATATATTTT
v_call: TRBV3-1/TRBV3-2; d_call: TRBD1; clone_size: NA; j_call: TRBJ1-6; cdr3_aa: CASSQGQGNSPLHF; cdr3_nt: TGTGCCAGCAGCCAGGGACAGGGGAATTCACCCCTCCACTTT
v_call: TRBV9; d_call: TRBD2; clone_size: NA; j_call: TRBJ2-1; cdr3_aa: CASSLTSGAEQFF; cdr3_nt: TGTGCCAGCAGCTTGACTAGCGGTGCTGAGCAGTTCTTC
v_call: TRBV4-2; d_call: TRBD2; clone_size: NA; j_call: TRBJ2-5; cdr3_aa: CASSHDRGGQETQYF; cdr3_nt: TGTGCCAGCAGCCACGATCGGGGGGGCCAAGAGACCCAGTACTTC
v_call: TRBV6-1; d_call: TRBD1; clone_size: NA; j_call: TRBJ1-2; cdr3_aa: CASSDLTAGQGNWGYTF; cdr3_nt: TGTGCCAGCAGTGACCTTACCGCGGGACAGGGGAATTGGGGCTACACCTTC
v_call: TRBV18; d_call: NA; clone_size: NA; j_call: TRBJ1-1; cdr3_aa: CASSPPGAEEAFF; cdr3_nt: TGTGCCAGCTCACCACCAGGTGCAGAAGAAGCTTTCTTT
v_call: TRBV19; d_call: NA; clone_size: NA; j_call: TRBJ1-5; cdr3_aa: CASSNTADSNQPQHF; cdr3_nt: TGTGCCAGTAGTAATACAGCGGATAGCAATCAGCCCCAGCATTTT
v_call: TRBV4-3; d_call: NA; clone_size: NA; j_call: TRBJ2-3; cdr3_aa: CASSHSRGSTDTQYF; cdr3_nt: TGCGCCAGCAGCCATTCAAGGGGGAGCACAGATACGCAGTATTTT
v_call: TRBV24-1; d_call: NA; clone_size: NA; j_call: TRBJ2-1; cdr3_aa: CATRGAGSREQFF; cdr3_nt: TGTGCCACCAGGGGGGCAGGGTCCCGTGAGCAGTTCTTC
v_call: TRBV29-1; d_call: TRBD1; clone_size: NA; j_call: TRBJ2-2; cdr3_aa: CSVQDRGNTGELFF; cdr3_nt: TGCAGCGTCCAAGACAGGGGTAACACCGGGGAGCTGTTTTTT
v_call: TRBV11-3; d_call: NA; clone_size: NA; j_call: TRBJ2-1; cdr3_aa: CASSSSRRTQYNEQFF; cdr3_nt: TGTGCCAGCAGCTCCTCAAGACGGACCCAGTACAATGAGCAGTTCTTC
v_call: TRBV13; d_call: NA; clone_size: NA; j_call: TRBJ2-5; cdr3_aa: CASRLRGEETQYF; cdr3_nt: TGTGCCAGCAGATTGAGGGGGGAAGAGACCCAGTACTTC
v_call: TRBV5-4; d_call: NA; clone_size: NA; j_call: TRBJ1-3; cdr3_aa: CASSLDRGADGNTIYF; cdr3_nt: TGTGCCAGCAGCTTGGATCGGGGGGCTGACGGAAACACCATATATTTT
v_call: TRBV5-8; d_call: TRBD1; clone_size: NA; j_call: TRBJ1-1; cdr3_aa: CASILRDRGMDTEAFF; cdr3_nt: TGTGCCAGCATCTTGCGGGACAGGGGGATGGACACTGAAGCTTTCTTT
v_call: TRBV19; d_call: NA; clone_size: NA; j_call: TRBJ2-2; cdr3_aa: CASSIVFRAGELFF; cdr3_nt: TGTGCCAGTAGTATAGTTTTCAGGGCCGGGGAGCTGTTTTTT
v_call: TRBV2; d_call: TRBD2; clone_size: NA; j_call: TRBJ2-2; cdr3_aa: CASSEVAGAITGELFF; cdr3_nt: TGTGCCAGCAGTGAAGTAGCGGGGGCAATTACCGGGGAGCTGTTTTTT
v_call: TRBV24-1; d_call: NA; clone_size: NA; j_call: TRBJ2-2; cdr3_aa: CATSDPRDGNTGELFF; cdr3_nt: TGTGCCACCAGTGATCCCCGGGACGGGAACACCGGGGAGCTGTTTTTT
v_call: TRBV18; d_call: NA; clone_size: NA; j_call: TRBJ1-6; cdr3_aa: CASSGDPNSPLHF; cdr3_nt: TGTGCCAGCTCCGGGGACCCCAATTCACCCCTCCACTTT
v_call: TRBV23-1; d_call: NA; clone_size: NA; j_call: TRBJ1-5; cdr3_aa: CASERSRGCNQPQHF; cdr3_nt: TGCGCCAGCGAACGGTCCAGGGGTTGCAATCAGCCCCAGCATTTT
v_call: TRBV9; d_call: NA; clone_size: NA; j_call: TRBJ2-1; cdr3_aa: CASGGTGTGNEQFF; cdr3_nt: TGTGCCAGCGGGGGGACGGGGACTGGGAATGAGCAGTTCTTC
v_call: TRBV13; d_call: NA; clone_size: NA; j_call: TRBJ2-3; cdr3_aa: CASSPVTGDTQYF; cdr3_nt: TGTGCCAGCAGCCCCGTCACCGGAGATACGCAGTATTTT
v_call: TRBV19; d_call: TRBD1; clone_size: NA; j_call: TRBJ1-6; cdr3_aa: CASSSAGGSSRNSPLHF; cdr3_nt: TGTGCCAGTAGTTCGGCAGGGGGCTCAAGTAGGAATTCACCCCTCCACTTT
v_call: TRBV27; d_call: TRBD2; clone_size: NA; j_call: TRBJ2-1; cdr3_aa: CASSREGGQFF; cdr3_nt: TGTGCCAGCAGTCGGGAGGGTGGGCAGTTCTTC
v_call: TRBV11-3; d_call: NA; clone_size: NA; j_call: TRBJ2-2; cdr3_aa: CASSLALQGTAGELFF; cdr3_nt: TGTGCCAGCAGCTTAGCCCTTCAGGGGACCGCCGGGGAGCTGTTTTTT